The 29 T cell receptor beta chains reported below all come from one sample, sequenced in a study of Ad26.COV2.S vaccination and SARS-CoV-2 variants. Some clones are missing from TCRdb's copy, which holds only in-frame ones; the method was immunoSEQ multiplex PCR. The sample holds 440,000 or so clones, 90% seen once. Treatment: 15 to 20 received Ad26.COV2.S at low or high dose, single or two shots; 5 received placebo; per-sample allocation not given. Day 63 following the first vaccine or placebo injection was when the samples were taken. The material was peripheral blood, obtained in a trial of Ad26.COV2.S vaccine versus placebo. The receptors were sampled from a person between 18 and 59 years old who received the Ad26.COV2.S COVID-19 vaccine or a placebo.

V is TRBV12-5 and J is TRBJ2-1; 7 nucleotides line up with TRBD2. In germline, CDR1 is LGHNT, CDR2 FRNRAP. CDR3 length: 18 residues. The junction had 15 bases not matched to a gene; V was cut back by 0 bases and J by 7 bases. CDR3 bases: TGTGCTAGTGGTTTGGTACTCGGAGGGACTACCCACCAGAATGAGCAGTTCTTC. Encoded protein: CASGLVLGGTTHQNEQFF.

The J gene is TRBJ1-5, the V gene TRBV4-2, with D perhaps TRBD1 (5 bases). The CDR3 is made up of 16 amino acids. The V end was cut by 3 bases, the J end by 2 bases, with 14 bases between. Germline assignment: CDR1 LGHNA and CDR2 YNFKEQ. The CDR3 region is CASSQAVGGGNQPQHF. DNA of the CDR3: TGTGCCAGCAGCCAGGCCGTGGGGGGGGGCAATCAGCCCCAGCATTTT.

The chain joins TRBV19 to TRBJ2-1; 8 nucleotides line up with TRBD1. The CDR3 is 12 residues long. J lost 5 bases, V lost 10 bases, and 4 bases had no gene match. CDR1 is LNHDA, CDR2 SQIVND, per germline (reference sequence). CDR3 sequence: CATWTGNNEQFF. The CDR3, as DNA: TGTGCCACCTGGACAGGGAACAATGAGCAGTTCTTC.

The table lists this clone with a count of one. One junction end does not reproduce the germline sequence, and a read error may be involved. The chain recombines TRBV13 with TRBJ1-4; the D gene is possibly TRBD1 (5 bases). Germline V gene lookup returns CDR1 PRHDT and CDR2 FYEKMQ (reference sequence). This CDR3 is built from 15 residues. CDR3 nucleotides: TGTGCCAGCAGCGTAGGGACCCGGGGGGATGAAAAACTGTTTTTT. Its translation is CASSVGTRGDEKLFF.

The chain links TRBV24-1 to TRBJ2-7; maybe TRBD2 (5 bases). Germline CDR1 KGHDR, CDR2 SFDVKD. The V end lost 5 bases, the J end lost 2 bases, and 21 bases lay between the germline ends. The CDR3 loop spans 17 amino acids. The DNA for the CDR3 is TGTGCCACCAGTGCCACTAGAGTATCTCACCATACCTACGAGCAGTACTTC. Protein product: CATSATRVSHHTYEQYF.

The chain employs TRBV2 and TRBJ2-7; 7 bases are shared with TRBD2. Looked up from germline, CDR1 is SNHLY and CDR2 is FYNNEI. This CDR3 comprises 17 residues. Unmatched junction bases numbered 11, after V lost 2 bases and J lost 1 base. The CDR3 loop is CASSELGLASGSYEQYF. The DNA of the CDR3 is TGTGCCAGCAGTGAACTGGGTTTGGCTAGCGGATCCTACGAGCAGTACTTC.

The count of this clone is one. V usage is TRBV6-2 or TRBV6-3 and J usage is TRBJ2-5; 9 positions agree with TRBD2. The CDR3 length is 15 residues. J was trimmed by 5 bases and V by 5 bases; bases with no gene match: 9. Germline V gene sequence: CDR1 MNHEY, CDR2 SVGEGT. This chain's CDR3 is CASSPALAGVETQYF. CDR3 coding DNA: TGTGCCAGCAGTCCCGCTTTAGCGGGAGTGGAGACCCAGTACTTC.

In DNA, the CDR3 is TGTGCCAGCAGCTTAGCGTTTAGCTCCTACAATGAGCAGTTCTTC. This sequence encodes CASSLAFSSYNEQFF. The chain joins TRBV11-2 to TRBJ2-1; D gene uncertain. The CDR3 is 15 residues long. CDR1 is SGHAT and CDR2 is FQNNGV in the germline V gene. With 1 base removed from V and 0 bases from J, the gap between germline ends came to 7 bases.

V gene TRBV7-9 combines with J gene TRBJ2-7; TRBD1 aligns across 8 bases. CDR3 size: 14 residues. V was pared by 2 bases and J by 5 bases, with 5 bases of the junction left unmatched. The germline CDR1 and CDR2 sequences are SEHNR and FQNEAQ (reference sequence). The chain's CDR3 is CASSLTGGKNEQYF. CDR3 DNA: TGTGCCAGCAGCTTAACAGGGGGGAAGAACGAGCAGTACTTC.

V usage is TRBV6-2 or TRBV6-3 and J usage is TRBJ2-1; D unclear. The CDR3 runs to 13 residues. Deletions cut 2 bases from V and 4 bases from J, with 6 bases between. Germline-derived CDR1 and CDR2 are MNHEY and SVGEGT. The CDR3 bases are TGTGCCAGCAGTTACGTTGAGTACAATGAGCAGTTCTTC. Amino acids: CASSYVEYNEQFF.

The CDR3 nucleotides are TGTGCCAGCAGCTCGATCTCGAACACTGAAGCTTTCTTT. As protein: CASSSISNTEAFF. The chain is built from TRBV5-6 and TRBJ1-1; D unclear. Germline V gene data show CDR1 as SGHDT and CDR2 as YYEEEE. This CDR3 is 13 amino acids long. V was pared by 3 bases and J by 1 base, with 7 bases between.

V is TRBV19 and J is TRBJ2-7, with TRBD2 matching 15 bases. This CDR3 spans 16 amino acids. Germline loops: CDR1 LNHDA, CDR2 SQIVND (reference sequence). V lost 5 bases to trimming and J lost 3 bases; unmatched junction nucleotides: 5. The CDR3 sequence is CASSEGLAGGIYEQYF. The CDR3, as DNA: TGTGCCAGTAGTGAGGGACTAGCGGGAGGTATCTACGAGCAGTACTTC. The entire variable domain, with the rest obtained from reference TRBV19 and TRBJ2-7, is as follows: DGGITQSPKYLFRKEGQNVTLSCEQNLNHDAMYWYRQDPGQGLRLIYYSQIVNDFQKGDIAEGYSVSREKKESFPLTVTSAQKNPTAFYLCASSEGLAGGIYEQYFGPGTRLTVT.

This clone appeared once. The chain uses TRBV7-9 and TRBJ2-1; no definite D call. CDR1 SEHNR and CDR2 FQNEAQ come from the germline V gene (reference sequence). Trimming removed 6 bases from V and 3 bases from J, with 6 bases in between. The CDR3 loop spans 12 amino acids. The CDR3 nucleotides are TGTGCCAGCAGTTGGGACTACAATGAGCAGTTCTTC. It is translated as CASSWDYNEQFF.

This clone was seen only once. The chain employs TRBV29-1 and TRBJ2-5; unclear D gene. Germline loops: CDR1 SQVTM, CDR2 ANQGSEA. The germline V and J ends were trimmed by 4 bases and 5 bases, with 11 bases remaining between them. The CDR3 loop spans 12 amino acids. The CDR3 nucleotides read TGCAGCGTTGTTGGTGATGGCGAGACCCAGTACTTC. This gives the protein CSVVGDGETQYF.

This chain links TRBV4-3 with TRBJ1-4; possible D gene TRBD1, 5 bases. Germline CDR1 reads LGHNA; CDR2 reads YSLEER. Trimming removed 1 base from V and 2 bases from J, with 11 bases in between. This CDR3 is built from 16 residues. For the CDR3, the DNA is TGCGCCAGCAGCCAAGCGGCCTGGGGGACTAATGAAAAACTGTTTTTT. As protein: CASSQAAWGTNEKLFF.

This chain connects TRBV14 to TRBJ2-1; 10 bases match TRBD2. The germline CDR1 and CDR2 sequences are SGHDN and FVKESK. The CDR3 has 16 residues. The junction had 5 bases not matched to a gene; V was cut back by 4 bases and J by 2 bases. Written as DNA, the CDR3 is TGTGCCAGCAGCCGCGGACTAGCGGATACCTACAATGAGCAGTTCTTC. It translates to CASSRGLADTYNEQFF.

This rearrangement joins TRBV5-1 to TRBJ2-1; 7 positions agree with TRBD2. Germline V CDR1 and CDR2: SGHRS, YFSETQ. There are 15 residues in the CDR3. Germline trimming cut 0 bases from V and 8 bases from J; bases unmatched to any gene: 8. Written as DNA, the CDR3 is TGCGCCAGCAGCTTGGTCGGGAGGTCGTCGGATGAGCAGTTCTTC. The encoded protein is CASSLVGRSSDEQFF.

The chain employs TRBV7-3 and TRBJ2-1, with 9 positions matching TRBD2. V lost 4 bases and J lost 4; bases outside the gene matches: 11. Looked up from germline, CDR1 is SGHTA and CDR2 is FQGTGA. The CDR3 contains 17 residues. CDR3 nucleotides: TGTGCCAGCAGCTCCGGGACTAGCTTGGGACCGTACAATGAGCAGTTCTTC. Amino acids: CASSSGTSLGPYNEQFF.

Remarks on this clone: Other DNA sequences from this sample encode an identical CDR3 as well. This CDR3 is CASSVVGTGELFF. In nucleotides, the CDR3 is TGTGCCAGCAGCGTAGTGGGCACCGGGGAGCTGTTTTTT. The rearrangement joins TRBV9 to TRBJ2-2; D call uncertain. Trimming took off 0 bases at V and 4 bases at J, with 4 bases between the two ends. This CDR3 spans 13 amino acids. Germline assignment: CDR1 SGDLS and CDR2 YYNGEE.

The J gene is TRBJ2-7, the V gene TRBV11-3, with 7 positions matching TRBD1. Germline assignment: CDR1 SGHNT and CDR2 YENEEA. The ends lost 5 bases at V and 2 bases at J; junction bases unmatched: 9. This CDR3 has 15 amino acids. The CDR3 nucleotides read TGTGCCAGCAGCGAGGGGGCCGGCTCAGCCTACGAGCAGTACTTC. Translated, it gives CASSEGAGSAYEQYF. Complete variable domain (other parts from reference TRBV11-3 and TRBJ2-7): EAGVVQSPRYKIIEKKQPVAFWCNPISGHNTLYWYLQNLGQGPELLIRYENEEAVDDSQLPKDRFSAERLKGVDSTLKIQPAELGDSAVYLCASSEGAGSAYEQYFGPGTRLTVT.

This CDR3 is CASTSSGTAYQPQHF. CDR3 nucleotides: TGTGCCAGTACCAGTTCCGGGACAGCTTATCAGCCCCAGCATTTT. V and J are TRBV19 and TRBJ1-5, with 7 bases lining up with TRBD1. V lost 7 bases, J lost 5 bases, and 11 bases stayed unmatched. The germline V gene has CDR1 LNHDA and CDR2 SQIVND (reference sequence). The CDR3 runs to 15 residues.

The chain joins TRBV7-2 to TRBJ2-3, with TRBD2 matching 14 bases. V trimming: 5 bases; J trimming: 5 bases; junction bases outside the gene matches: 6. CDR1 SGHTA and CDR2 FQGNSA come from the germline V gene. CDR3 length equals 16 residues. CDR3 in amino acids: CASSARLAGGIDTQYF. The CDR3 DNA reads as TGTGCCAGCAGCGCCCGACTAGCGGGAGGGATAGATACGCAGTATTTT.

Only one count was recorded for this clone. The chain combines TRBV7-2 with TRBJ2-7; unclear D gene. V was cut by 1 base and J by 0 bases, with 13 bases left in between. Germline-derived CDR1 and CDR2 are SGHTA and FQGNSA. This CDR3 has 16 amino acids. The CDR3 spells CASSLGMGSSSYEQYF. The CDR3 bases are TGTGCCAGCAGCTTAGGCATGGGCTCTTCCTCCTACGAGCAGTACTTC. Using reference TRBV7-2 and TRBJ2-7 for the parts outside the CDR3, the full variable domain is GAGVSQSPSNKVTEKGKDVELRCDPISGHTALYWYRQSLGQGLEFLIYFQGNSAPDKSGLPSDRFSAERTGGSVSTLTIQRTQQEDSAVYLCASSLGMGSSSYEQYFGPGTRLTVT.

The V and J genes are TRBV19 and TRBJ2-7; D possibly matches TRBD1 or TRBD2 (5 bases each). Trimming cost V 2 bases and J 0 bases, with 11 bases left between them. The germline CDR1 and CDR2 sequences are LNHDA and SQIVND (reference sequence). This CDR3 has 15 amino acids. CDR3 nucleotide sequence: TGTGCCAGTAGTATATCCCGGGACGGCTCCTACGAGCAGTACTTC. This gives the protein CASSISRDGSYEQYF.

The chain carries TRBV3-1 (or the pseudogene TRBV3-2) and TRBJ2-3; 9 bases are shared with TRBD2. The germline V gene has CDR1 LGHDT and CDR2 YNNKEL (reference sequence). The CDR3 covers 19 residues. Trimming removed 1 base from V and 1 base from J; junction bases left unmatched: 12. The CDR3 DNA reads TGTGCCAGCAGCCAAGTTGGGGGGAGCGGGACTAGCCGCACAGATACGCAGTATTTT. Amino acid sequence: CASSQVGGSGTSRTDTQYF.

The chain carries TRBV5-6 and TRBJ1-4, with a possible D match to TRBD1 (6 bases). Germline V gene sequence: CDR1 SGHDT, CDR2 YYEEEE. V shed 0 bases and J shed 7 bases, with 10 bases lying between them. The CDR3 extends over 14 amino acids. The CDR3 DNA reads TGTGCCAGCAGCTTGGGGCAGGGGAGTGAAAAACTGTTTTTT. Translation: CASSLGQGSEKLFF.

Regarding this clone: Other DNA sequences of this sample code for an identical CDR3. CDR3 residues: CASSATGLSYEQYF. In DNA form, the CDR3 reads TGTGCCAGCAGCGCCACGGGTCTCTCCTACGAGCAGTACTTC. The chain is built from TRBV5-5 and TRBJ2-7; no firm D call. V lost 4 bases, J lost 0 bases, and 11 bases lay in between. CDR3 size: 14 residues. The germline V gene encodes CDR1 SGHKS and CDR2 YYEKEE (reference sequence). The full variable domain, rest sourced from reference TRBV5-5 and TRBJ2-7, is DAGVTQSPTHLIKTRGQQVTLRCSPISGHKSVSWYQQVLGQGPQFIFQYYEKEERGRGNFPDRFSARQFPNYSSELNVNALLLGDSALYLCASSATGLSYEQYFGPGTRLTVT.

This clone was seen more than once but under ten times. V gene TRBV5-1 combines with J gene TRBJ1-2; D uncertain. Germline V gene lookup returns CDR1 SGHRS and CDR2 YFSETQ. V lost 0 bases and J lost 2, with 11 bases in between. There are 15 residues in the CDR3. Here the CDR3 DNA reads TGCGCCAGCAGCTTGGATACGGGTACCAACTATGGCTACACCTTC. It is translated as CASSLDTGTNYGYTF.

The genes are TRBV4-1 and TRBJ1-2; possibly TRBD1 for D (6 bases). The CDR3 consists of 14 residues. Germline V gene sequence: CDR1 MGHRA, CDR2 YSYEKL. V lost 2 bases to trimming and J lost 5 bases, with 12 bases between them. This CDR3 reads CASSQLGTRYGYTF. The CDR3, as DNA: TGCGCCAGCAGCCAACTCGGGACAAGATATGGCTACACCTTC.